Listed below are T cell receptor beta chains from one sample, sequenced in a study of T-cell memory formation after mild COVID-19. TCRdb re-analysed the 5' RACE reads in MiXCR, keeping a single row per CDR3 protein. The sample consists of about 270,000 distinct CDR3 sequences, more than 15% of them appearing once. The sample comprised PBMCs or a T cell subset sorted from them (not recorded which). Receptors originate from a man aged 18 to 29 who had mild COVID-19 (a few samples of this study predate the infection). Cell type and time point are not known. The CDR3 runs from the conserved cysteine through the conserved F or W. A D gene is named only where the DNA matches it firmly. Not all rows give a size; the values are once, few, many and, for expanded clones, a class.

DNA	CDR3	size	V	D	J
TGCAGCGTTGAAGAAGGGGGTGGGCAGCCCCAGCATTTT	CSVEEGGGQPQHF	many	TRBV29-1	-	TRBJ1-5
TGCGCCAGCAGCTTGGGTGGTACAGAAAACATTCAGTACTTC	CASSLGGTENIQYF	few	TRBV5-1	-	TRBJ2-4
TGTGCCAGCAGTTTAGAGGGGGCCGGAGATACGCAGTATTTT	CASSLEGAGDTQYF	-	TRBV28	TRBD1	TRBJ2-3
TGCGCCAGCAGTCCAGGACTAGCCGGGTACGAGCAGTACTTC	CASSPGLAGYEQYF	few	TRBV10-2	TRBD2	TRBJ2-7
TGTGCCAGCAGCGTCCAGAACACTGAAGCTTTCTTT	CASSVQNTEAFF	-	TRBV5-4	-	TRBJ1-1
TGTGCCAGTTGTGAAGCGGGGCTTTCCTACAATGAGCAGTTCTTC	CASCEAGLSYNEQFF	-	TRBV6-1	TRBD2	TRBJ2-1
TGTGCCAGCAGCTTGGATCAGATGGGTGAAGCTTTCTTT	CASSLDQMGEAFF	-	TRBV5-6	-	TRBJ1-1
TGTGCCAGCAGTTACCTCTATGAGCAGTTCTTC	CASSYLYEQFF	-	TRBV6-2/TRBV6-3	-	TRBJ2-1
TGCAGCGTTGATATCGGGGGGTCTGGAGGAAACACCATATATTTT	CSVDIGGSGGNTIYF	-	TRBV29-1	-	TRBJ1-3
TGTGCCAGCAGCGGACTAGCGGGGGGGCGACCCTCTACCGCCTCCTACGAGCAGTACTTC	CASSGLAGGRPSTASYEQYF	many	TRBV7-2	TRBD2	TRBJ2-7
TGTGCCAGCAGTTTTAGGAGTAGCGATCAGCCCCAGCATTTT	CASSFRSSDQPQHF	-	TRBV12-3/TRBV12-4	-	TRBJ1-5
TGTGCCAGCAGTGGGACGGGAGCCGGGGGAGGCTACACCTTC	CASSGTGAGGGYTF	few	TRBV25-1	-	TRBJ1-2
TGTGCCAGCTCACCAGTGGCGGACTATGGCTACACCTTC	CASSPVADYGYTF	few	TRBV18	-	TRBJ1-2
TGTGCCAGCAGTACAGCGGGTCCGACGGAGGAGCAGTTCTTC	CASSTAGPTEEQFF	few	TRBV27	-	TRBJ2-1
TGCGCCAGCAGCACCCGGGGCGGGGAGACCCAGTACTTC	CASSTRGGETQYF	many	TRBV5-1	-	TRBJ2-5
TGTGCCAGCAGATCTGCGGGGGGGTGGGACACAGATACGCAGTATTTT	CASRSAGGWDTDTQYF	-	TRBV2	TRBD2	TRBJ2-3
TGTGCCAGCGGGCTCGCTTTCTTT	CASGLAFF	-	TRBV12-3/TRBV12-4	-	TRBJ1-1
TGTGCCAGCACCACCCAGGCGGTGAGGGGAAACACCATATATTTT	CASTTQAVRGNTIYF	few	TRBV7-2	-	TRBJ1-3
TGTGCCAGCAGCCCCGAGGGGAGGGGGTATGGCTACACCTTC	CASSPEGRGYGYTF	-	TRBV7-3	-	TRBJ1-2
TGTGCCAGCAGTTTAAGGACGGGCTATGGCTACACCTTC	CASSLRTGYGYTF	-	TRBV12-3/TRBV12-4	-	TRBJ1-2
TGCGCCAGCAGCCGGGACAGGGGGCGAGTTAATGAAAAACTGTTTTTT	CASSRDRGRVNEKLFF	few	TRBV4-3	TRBD1	TRBJ1-4
TGTGCCAGTAACCCAGGGCGCAAGCTAATCTCACCCCTCCACTTT	CASNPGRKLISPLHF	-	TRBV19	-	TRBJ1-6
TGCAGCGTCCCCGGGACATCTGCCTACGAGCAGTACTTC	CSVPGTSAYEQYF	-	TRBV29-1	-	TRBJ2-7
TGTGCCAGCAGCTTAGGGCTGGGCCGGGTCGGGAATCAGCCCCAGCATTTT	CASSLGLGRVGNQPQHF	-	TRBV7-8	-	TRBJ1-5
TGCAGCGTTCAACGCGGGGGGGCGGAGACCCAGTACTTC	CSVQRGGAETQYF	few	TRBV29-1	TRBD2	TRBJ2-5
TGTGCCAGCAGTGAACCCGTGTCGAGGGGGACCCAGTACTTC	CASSEPVSRGTQYF	-	TRBV2	-	TRBJ2-5
TGTGCCAGCAGTAGTTACGGGGAAGATCAGCCCCAGCATTTT	CASSSYGEDQPQHF	-	TRBV6-6	-	TRBJ1-5
TGTGCCAGTAGTATAGGATGGGGGGCAACGAACACTGAAGCTTTCTTT	CASSIGWGATNTEAFF	few	TRBV19	-	TRBJ1-1
TGTGCCAGCAGTTTAAGGGTGGCTGGGGCCAACGTCCTGACTTTC	CASSLRVAGANVLTF	-	TRBV12-3/TRBV12-4	-	TRBJ2-6
TGCGCCAGCAGCTACGATAGTAGCGACCGAATTTACGAGCAGTACTTC	CASSYDSSDRIYEQYF	once	TRBV4-3	-	TRBJ2-7
TGTGCCAGTACAGGACAGGTGGATTCACCCCTCCACTTT	CASTGQVDSPLHF	-	TRBV12-3/TRBV12-4	TRBD1	TRBJ1-6
TGCAGTGCTAGGCACGTAGACACCATATATTTT	CSARHVDTIYF	-	TRBV20-1	-	TRBJ1-3
TGTGCCAGCAGGCCCCAGGAGTTCACGCAGTATTTT	CASRPQEFTQYF	-	TRBV2	-	TRBJ2-3
TGCGCCAGCAGCCGGACTAGCGGAATGTACGAGCAGTACTTC	CASSRTSGMYEQYF	-	TRBV4-1	TRBD2	TRBJ2-7
TGCGCCAGCAGCGATTACAGGGGCTACGAGCAGTACTTC	CASSDYRGYEQYF	-	TRBV5-1	TRBD1	TRBJ2-7
TGTGCCAGCAGTGCCGTACAGGGAAGCTCCTACGAGCAGTACTTC	CASSAVQGSSYEQYF	-	TRBV2	-	TRBJ2-7
TGTGCCAGCAGGAACGGGGCCCTCTACAATGAGCAGTTCTTC	CASRNGALYNEQFF	-	TRBV5-8	-	TRBJ2-1
TGTGCCAGCAGTTCCCCGGGGGCGATAAATGAAAAACTGTTTTTT	CASSSPGAINEKLFF	few	TRBV28	-	TRBJ1-4
TGCGCCAGCAGCCAACTACGGGAAATTTATACAGGGGAAGAGAACACTGAAGCTTTCTTT	CASSQLREIYTGEENTEAFF	few	TRBV4-1	TRBD1	TRBJ1-1
TGTGCCAGCAGGTCACAGGGGGCGCCCACTGAAGCTTTCTTT	CASRSQGAPTEAFF	many	TRBV12-3/TRBV12-4	TRBD1	TRBJ1-1
TGTGCCAGCAGCTTTCCAGGCCTGATAGACAACATTCAGTACTTC	CASSFPGLIDNIQYF	few	TRBV7-2	-	TRBJ2-4
TGCGCCAGCAGCTTGTGGGGTCAGGGGAATGGCTACACCTTC	CASSLWGQGNGYTF	-	TRBV5-1	-	TRBJ1-2
TGCGCCAGCAGCCCAGGGATAAACAGGGGAGTACACTATGGCTACACCTTC	CASSPGINRGVHYGYTF	few	TRBV4-1	TRBD1	TRBJ1-2
TGTGCCAGCAGTGACTCGGAGGGTCGAGGGGGCTTTCTGGACACTGAAGCTTTCTTT	CASSDSEGRGGFLDTEAFF	few	TRBV6-1	TRBD1	TRBJ1-1
TGTGCCAGCAGGCTCGGGGGGCCCCATCAGCCCCAGCATTTT	CASRLGGPHQPQHF	-	TRBV6-5	-	TRBJ1-5
TGCAGTGCAGGCCCTCGAGGGGACTATGGCTACACCTTC	CSAGPRGDYGYTF	-	TRBV20-1	-	TRBJ1-2
TGTGCCAGCAGCCTGGTGGATAATTCACCCCTCCACTTT	CASSLVDNSPLHF	-	TRBV11-2	-	TRBJ1-6
TGCAGCGTTGAAGCGGTGACCTATGGCTACACCTTC	CSVEAVTYGYTF	-	TRBV29-1	-	TRBJ1-2
TGCGCCAGCAGCCAACCCGGACGGGGTGTAGAAGCTTTCTTT	CASSQPGRGVEAFF	few	TRBV4-1	-	TRBJ1-1
TGCGCCAGCAGCTTCAATGGCCCGTATCAAGAGACCCAGTACTTC	CASSFNGPYQETQYF	many	TRBV5-1	-	TRBJ2-5
TGCGCCAGCAGCTTGGCGAGGGGAAACGAGCAGTACTTC	CASSLARGNEQYF	-	TRBV5-1	-	TRBJ2-7
TGTGCCAGCAGCTCCCGGGACAGACTTCGTCAGCCCCAGCATTTT	CASSSRDRLRQPQHF	-	TRBV5-5	TRBD1	TRBJ1-5
TGTGCCTGCGGGACCTATAGCAATCAGCCCCAGCATTTT	CACGTYSNQPQHF	-	TRBV27	-	TRBJ1-5
TGTGCCAGCAGCCCCGAGGGAAGCGGGGGGGCGTCACAGTTCTTC	CASSPEGSGGASQFF	-	TRBV7-7	TRBD2	TRBJ2-1
TGCGCCAGCAGCTTGCAGCCCAGCGGGCAAGAGACCCAGTACTTC	CASSLQPSGQETQYF	-	TRBV5-1	-	TRBJ2-5
TGTGCCAGCAGCTTTGGGACTAAGCGAGGGCAAGAGACCCAGTACTTC	CASSFGTKRGQETQYF	-	TRBV7-7	TRBD2	TRBJ2-5
TGTGCCAGCAGCAAAAGGGTCTCCTACGAGCAGTACTTC	CASSKRVSYEQYF	few	TRBV21-1	-	TRBJ2-7